The rows below give T cell receptor beta chains drawn from one sample of a study of shared clonotypes between healthy human individuals. The repertoire was sequenced with immunoSEQ multiplex PCR; TCRdb's copy has only in-frame clones and lacks some. Of millions of clones in the sample, just over 90% were seen once. Sequenced input: naive CD4+ T cells sorted from blood. These receptors were collected from a man younger than 35 in good health. Both conserved end residues are part of each CDR3. A D gene is named only where the DNA matches it firmly. Not every row has a clone size; where given, it reads once, few, many or a size class.

clone_size: NA
d_call: NA
j_call: TRBJ2-7
v_call: TRBV7-2
cdr3_aa: CASSSPGTRQYF
cdr3_nt: TGTGCCAGCAGCTCGCCCGGGACCCGACAGTACTTC

clone_size: once
d_call: NA
j_call: TRBJ2-5
v_call: TRBV4-3
cdr3_aa: CASSQDRRGGETQYF
cdr3_nt: TGCGCCAGCAGCCAAGATCGGAGGGGTGGAGAGACCCAGTACTTC

clone_size: NA
d_call: NA
j_call: TRBJ1-2
v_call: TRBV30
cdr3_aa: CAWRQTGDYGYTF
cdr3_nt: TGTGCCTGGAGGCAGACAGGAGACTATGGCTACACCTTC

clone_size: NA
d_call: NA
j_call: TRBJ1-6
v_call: TRBV5-1
cdr3_aa: CASSRDFSPLHF
cdr3_nt: TGCGCCAGCAGCCGGGATTTTTCACCCCTCCACTTT

clone_size: NA
d_call: NA
j_call: TRBJ1-5
v_call: TRBV27
cdr3_aa: CASRASGTSSNQPQHF
cdr3_nt: TGTGCCAGCAGGGCCTCCGGGACCTCCTCCAATCAGCCCCAGCATTTT

clone_size: NA
d_call: NA
j_call: TRBJ1-3
v_call: TRBV18
cdr3_aa: CASSPLLADTFRNTIYF
cdr3_nt: TGTGCCAGCTCACCGCTCTTAGCAGATACCTTCAGAAACACCATATATTTT

clone_size: NA
d_call: NA
j_call: TRBJ2-7
v_call: TRBV5-1
cdr3_aa: CASSPTQGRYEQYF
cdr3_nt: TGCGCCAGCAGCCCTACCCAGGGGAGGTACGAGCAGTACTTC

clone_size: few
d_call: NA
j_call: TRBJ1-5
v_call: TRBV10-3
cdr3_aa: CATSNSNQPQHF
cdr3_nt: TGTGCCACTTCAAATAGCAATCAGCCCCAGCATTTT

clone_size: NA
d_call: NA
j_call: TRBJ2-5
v_call: TRBV4-1
cdr3_aa: CASSQDSQGSVQETQYF
cdr3_nt: TGCGCCAGCAGCCAAGATTCACAGGGAAGCGTCCAAGAGACCCAGTACTTC

clone_size: NA
d_call: TRBD1
j_call: TRBJ1-6
v_call: TRBV6-5
cdr3_aa: CASREGQGINSPLHF
cdr3_nt: TGTGCCAGCAGGGAGGGACAGGGGATCAATTCACCCCTCCACTTT

clone_size: NA
d_call: TRBD1
j_call: TRBJ2-2
v_call: TRBV2
cdr3_aa: CASSPGTGLVTGELFF
cdr3_nt: TGTGCCAGCAGCCCAGGGACAGGTCTCGTCACCGGGGAGCTGTTTTTT

clone_size: NA
d_call: NA
j_call: TRBJ1-6
v_call: TRBV18
cdr3_aa: CASSPPGTFLALHF
cdr3_nt: TGTGCCAGCTCACCTCCGGGGACATTTCTGGCCCTCCACTTT

clone_size: NA
d_call: NA
j_call: TRBJ2-6
v_call: TRBV10-1
cdr3_aa: CASSDSRAGANVLTF
cdr3_nt: TGCGCCAGCAGTGATAGCAGGGCTGGGGCCAACGTCCTGACTTTC

clone_size: once
d_call: NA
j_call: TRBJ1-4
v_call: TRBV9
cdr3_aa: CASSGVGGVAEKLFF
cdr3_nt: TGTGCCAGCAGTGGTGTAGGCGGGGTCGCCGAAAAACTGTTTTTT

clone_size: NA
d_call: NA
j_call: TRBJ1-3
v_call: TRBV7-9
cdr3_aa: CASSQWTSDSGNTIYF
cdr3_nt: TGTGCCAGCAGCCAATGGACCTCAGACTCTGGAAACACCATATATTTT

clone_size: NA
d_call: TRBD1
j_call: TRBJ2-6
v_call: TRBV19
cdr3_aa: CASAKTGTGLAGANVLTF
cdr3_nt: TGTGCCAGTGCCAAAACCGGGACAGGGTTAGCTGGGGCCAACGTCCTGACTTTC

clone_size: NA
d_call: NA
j_call: TRBJ2-5
v_call: TRBV9
cdr3_aa: CASSPPGLQETQYF
cdr3_nt: TGTGCCAGCAGCCCCCCTGGGCTCCAAGAGACCCAGTACTTC

clone_size: NA
d_call: TRBD2
j_call: TRBJ2-1
v_call: TRBV7-6
cdr3_aa: CASSLASGRFNEQFF
cdr3_nt: TGTGCCAGCAGCTTAGCGAGCGGGAGGTTTAATGAGCAGTTCTTC

clone_size: NA
d_call: TRBD2
j_call: TRBJ2-7
v_call: TRBV10-2
cdr3_aa: CASSRTSGHYEQYF
cdr3_nt: TGCGCCAGCAGCAGGACTAGCGGGCACTACGAGCAGTACTTC

clone_size: NA
d_call: NA
j_call: TRBJ2-2
v_call: TRBV9
cdr3_aa: CASSPTSSTGELFF
cdr3_nt: TGTGCCAGCAGCCCTACTAGCAGCACCGGGGAGCTGTTTTTT

clone_size: few
d_call: TRBD1
j_call: TRBJ1-5
v_call: TRBV18
cdr3_aa: CASSNTGGANNQPQHF
cdr3_nt: TGTGCCAGCTCGAACACAGGGGGCGCGAACAATCAGCCCCAGCATTTT

clone_size: NA
d_call: TRBD1
j_call: TRBJ1-6
v_call: TRBV5-1
cdr3_aa: CASSLGQGGSPLHF
cdr3_nt: TGCGCCAGCAGCTTGGGGCAGGGGGGTTCACCCCTCCACTTT

clone_size: NA
d_call: NA
j_call: TRBJ2-5
v_call: TRBV2
cdr3_aa: CASSVDRQETQYF
cdr3_nt: TGTGCCAGCAGTGTCGACAGACAAGAGACCCAGTACTTC

clone_size: NA
d_call: TRBD1
j_call: TRBJ1-2
v_call: TRBV10-2
cdr3_aa: CASSESRQGSGYTF
cdr3_nt: TGCGCCAGCAGTGAGTCGAGACAGGGTTCTGGCTACACCTTC

clone_size: NA
d_call: NA
j_call: TRBJ2-7
v_call: TRBV7-8
cdr3_aa: CASSLRTSNYEQYF
cdr3_nt: TGTGCCAGCAGCTTACGGACATCAAACTACGAGCAGTACTTC

clone_size: NA
d_call: NA
j_call: TRBJ2-7
v_call: TRBV28
cdr3_aa: CASSLSVLEQYF
cdr3_nt: TGTGCCAGCAGTTTGTCAGTTCTCGAGCAGTACTTC

clone_size: NA
d_call: NA
j_call: TRBJ2-7
v_call: TRBV28
cdr3_aa: CASGGFGEQYF
cdr3_nt: TGTGCCAGCGGGGGGTTCGGCGAGCAGTACTTC

clone_size: NA
d_call: NA
j_call: TRBJ1-3
v_call: TRBV28
cdr3_aa: CASSLSVGNTIYF
cdr3_nt: TGTGCCAGCAGTTTATCAGTTGGAAACACCATATATTTT

clone_size: NA
d_call: NA
j_call: TRBJ1-1
v_call: TRBV20-1
cdr3_aa: CSATPGTEAFF
cdr3_nt: TGCAGTGCCACCCCGGGAACTGAAGCTTTCTTT

clone_size: NA
d_call: NA
j_call: TRBJ1-1
v_call: TRBV19
cdr3_aa: CASKQGKNTEAFF
cdr3_nt: TGTGCCAGTAAACAGGGAAAGAACACTGAAGCTTTCTTT

clone_size: NA
d_call: TRBD2
j_call: TRBJ2-1
v_call: TRBV7-2
cdr3_aa: CASSSRGGSGNEQFF
cdr3_nt: TGTGCCAGCAGCTCCCGAGGCGGGAGTGGTAATGAGCAGTTCTTC

clone_size: NA
d_call: NA
j_call: TRBJ1-6
v_call: TRBV10-3
cdr3_aa: CAISEGRGGSPLHF
cdr3_nt: TGTGCCATCAGTGAGGGCAGGGGAGGCTCACCCCTCCACTTT

clone_size: NA
d_call: TRBD2
j_call: TRBJ2-7
v_call: TRBV2
cdr3_aa: CASRQDRSGPPYEQYF
cdr3_nt: TGTGCCAGCAGACAAGATCGTAGCGGGCCTCCCTACGAGCAGTACTTC

clone_size: NA
d_call: TRBD1
j_call: TRBJ1-4
v_call: TRBV19
cdr3_aa: CASTPTGGGPRGEKLFF
cdr3_nt: TGTGCCAGTACCCCTACAGGGGGCGGGCCAAGAGGGGAAAAACTGTTTTTT

clone_size: NA
d_call: NA
j_call: TRBJ1-6
v_call: TRBV4-3
cdr3_aa: CASSQAALNNSPLHF
cdr3_nt: TGCGCCAGCAGCCAAGCGGCCCTGAATAATTCACCCCTCCACTTT

clone_size: NA
d_call: TRBD1
j_call: TRBJ1-1
v_call: TRBV6-6
cdr3_aa: CASSYPGQGVNTEAFF
cdr3_nt: TGTGCCAGCAGTTACCCCGGACAGGGGGTGAACACTGAAGCTTTCTTT

clone_size: NA
d_call: NA
j_call: TRBJ1-4
v_call: TRBV5-1
cdr3_aa: CASSSSSLDEKLFF
cdr3_nt: TGCGCCAGCAGCTCCTCGAGCCTGGATGAAAAACTGTTTTTT

clone_size: NA
d_call: TRBD1
j_call: TRBJ2-7
v_call: TRBV2
cdr3_aa: CASRTGTGAHEQYF
cdr3_nt: TGTGCCAGCAGAACCGGGACAGGGGCCCACGAGCAGTACTTC

clone_size: NA
d_call: NA
j_call: TRBJ1-1
v_call: TRBV5-4
cdr3_aa: CASSLDRALNTEAFF
cdr3_nt: TGTGCCAGCAGCTTGGACAGGGCCCTGAACACTGAAGCTTTCTTT

clone_size: NA
d_call: NA
j_call: TRBJ1-1
v_call: TRBV27
cdr3_aa: CASSQGQGSEAFF
cdr3_nt: TGTGCCAGCAGCCAAGGCCAGGGCTCTGAAGCTTTCTTT

clone_size: NA
d_call: NA
j_call: TRBJ1-2
v_call: TRBV27
cdr3_aa: CASSLSGDYGYTF
cdr3_nt: TGTGCCAGCAGTTTATCCGGGGACTATGGCTACACCTTC

clone_size: once
d_call: NA
j_call: TRBJ1-5
v_call: TRBV5-1
cdr3_aa: CASSSGQPNQPQHF
cdr3_nt: TGCGCCAGCAGCTCCGGACAGCCTAATCAGCCCCAGCATTTT

clone_size: NA
d_call: NA
j_call: TRBJ2-5
v_call: TRBV7-2
cdr3_aa: CASSLGGPPWETQYF
cdr3_nt: TGTGCCAGCAGTTTGGGGGGGCCCCCCTGGGAGACCCAGTACTTC

clone_size: NA
d_call: TRBD1
j_call: TRBJ2-7
v_call: TRBV15
cdr3_aa: CATSRDRGPYEQYF
cdr3_nt: TGTGCCACCAGCAGAGACAGGGGGCCCTACGAGCAGTACTTC

clone_size: NA
d_call: TRBD2
j_call: TRBJ2-5
v_call: TRBV2
cdr3_aa: CASKAGGKETQYF
cdr3_nt: TGTGCCAGCAAAGCGGGGGGTAAAGAGACCCAGTACTTC

clone_size: NA
d_call: TRBD1
j_call: TRBJ2-3
v_call: TRBV13
cdr3_aa: CASSSSLDRGDTQYF
cdr3_nt: TGTGCCAGCAGCTCCTCCTTGGACAGGGGAGATACGCAGTATTTT

clone_size: NA
d_call: TRBD1
j_call: TRBJ2-7
v_call: TRBV6-6
cdr3_aa: CASSSDRDAYEQYF
cdr3_nt: TGTGCCAGCAGTAGCGACAGGGATGCCTACGAGCAGTACTTC

clone_size: NA
d_call: NA
j_call: TRBJ2-3
v_call: TRBV7-2
cdr3_aa: CASSTRGTDTQYF
cdr3_nt: TGTGCCAGCAGCACGAGAGGCACAGATACGCAGTATTTT

clone_size: once
d_call: NA
j_call: TRBJ1-3
v_call: TRBV9
cdr3_aa: CASSAGFSGNTIYF
cdr3_nt: TGTGCCAGCAGCGCCGGATTCTCTGGAAACACCATATATTTT

clone_size: NA
d_call: TRBD2
j_call: TRBJ2-3
v_call: TRBV11-3
cdr3_aa: CASSLDLREGEDTQYF
cdr3_nt: TGTGCCAGCAGCTTAGATCTGCGGGAGGGGGAAGATACGCAGTATTTT